These 23 T cell receptor beta chains were sequenced from one sample in a study of blood T cell repertoires in COVID-19. Libraries were prepared by immunoSEQ multiplex PCR; TCRdb keeps only in-frame clonotypes and omits some of them. Counted here are approximately 470,000 clones, about nine tenths occurring once; the ten biggest clones make up roughly 0.7%. Sequenced sample: PBMCs or T cells enriched from blood (not recorded which). These receptors all come from a woman under 30 who had recovered from COVID-19.

This sequence joins TRBV30 and TRBJ2-1, with 11 bases identical to TRBD2. Losses at the gene ends were 1 base for V and 8 bases for J; bases not matched to a gene: 7. The CDR3 length is 15 residues. CDR1 and CDR2 from the germline V gene are GTSNPN and SVGIG (reference sequence). The CDR3 loop is CAWSEGLAVWDEQFF. The CDR3 DNA is TGTGCCTGGAGTGAGGGACTAGCGGTTTGGGATGAGCAGTTCTTC.

A word on this clone: One junction end does not reproduce the germline sequence, and a read error may be involved. The genes are TRBV27 and TRBJ1-1; 7 positions agree with TRBD1. The germline gives CDR1 MNHEY, CDR2 SMNVEV (reference sequence). CDR3 length: 15 residues. The CDR3 here is CTSSSYDREDTEAFF. CDR3 DNA sequence: TGTACCAGCAGTTCCTACGACAGGGAGGACACTGAAGCTTTCTTT.

This clone was picked up a small number of times. The chain joins TRBV27 to TRBJ1-1; tentative D call: TRBD1 (5 bases). Germline-derived CDR1 and CDR2 are MNHEY and SMNVEV (reference sequence). The CDR3 contains 15 residues. Trimming stripped 8 bases from V and 5 bases from J, with 21 bases between. Here the CDR3 DNA reads TGTGCCAGCCGTACGATCGGGGGAGGGAGAACTGAAGCTTTCTTT. Protein product: CASRTIGGGRTEAFF.

The V and J genes are TRBV30 and TRBJ1-2; 8 nucleotides agree with TRBD1. The CDR3 length is 13 residues. Losses at the gene ends were 2 bases for V and 8 bases for J; bases not matched to a gene: 7. Germline V lookup: CDR1 GTSNPN, CDR2 SVGIG (reference sequence). This chain's CDR3 is CAWSQGAAGGYTF. The DNA for the CDR3 is TGTGCCTGGAGTCAGGGGGCAGCGGGGGGCTACACCTTC. The full variable domain, with the rest looked up from reference TRBV30 and TRBJ1-2, is SQTIHQWPATLVQPVGSPLSLECTVEGTSNPNLYWYRQAAGRGLQLLFYSVGIGQISSEVPQNLSASRPQDRQFILSSKKLLLSDSGFYLCAWSQGAAGGYTFGSGTRLTVV.

V gene TRBV30 combines with J gene TRBJ1-5; TRBD1 agrees at 10 bases. CDR1 is GTSNPN and CDR2 is SVGIG in the germline V gene (reference sequence). Trimming at V came to 0 bases and at J to 3 bases, leaving 5 bases not matched to a gene. CDR3 size: 16 residues. This chain's CDR3 is CAWSVGDRGDNQPQHF. Written as DNA, the CDR3 is TGTGCCTGGAGTGTAGGGGACAGGGGTGACAATCAGCCCCAGCATTTT.

This chain joins TRBV2 and TRBJ2-3; D is possibly TRBD1 (6 bases). The CDR3 consists of 15 residues. V lost 3 bases to trimming and J lost 6 bases, with 16 bases between them. From germline, CDR1 is SNHLY and CDR2 FYNNEI. As DNA, the CDR3 is TGTGCCAGCAGTGATACGGGCTGGGGGCAGGATACGCAGTATTTT. It encodes CASSDTGWGQDTQYF.

This chain uses TRBV19 with TRBJ1-1; the D gene is possibly TRBD1 (6 bases). Trimming pared 4 bases from V and 4 bases from J, leaving 13 bases between. This CDR3 is built from 14 residues. Germline assignment: CDR1 LNHDA and CDR2 SQIVND (reference sequence). The DNA for the CDR3 is TGTGCCAGTAGTACCACAGGGAGCGGCACTGAAGCTTTCTTT. It yields the protein CASSTTGSGTEAFF.

In regard to this clone: Different DNA sequences within this sample yield the same CDR3. V usage is TRBV27 and J usage is TRBJ2-2; D gene ambiguous. The CDR3 length is 14 residues. V lost 3 bases and J 1 base, leaving 6 bases between the germline ends. CDR1 and CDR2 from the germline V gene are MNHEY and SMNVEV (reference sequence). CDR3 sequence: CASSFGGNTGELFF. The CDR3 nucleotides read TGTGCCAGCAGTTTCGGCGGGAACACCGGGGAGCTGTTTTTT.

The genes are TRBV5-5 and TRBJ1-1; 11 positions match TRBD1. Germline V gene data show CDR1 as SGHKS and CDR2 as YYEKEE (reference sequence). The CDR3 runs to 14 residues. J was trimmed by 3 bases and V by 6 bases; bases with no gene match: 4. The CDR3 loop reads CASTSGQGDTEAFF. CDR3 DNA sequence: TGTGCCAGCACCTCGGGACAGGGGGACACTGAAGCTTTCTTT.

This clone was detected once. The chain recombines TRBV29-1 with TRBJ2-1, with D perhaps TRBD2 (7 bases). Looked up from germline, CDR1 is SQVTM and CDR2 is ANQGSEA. The ends were cut back, 6 bases at V and 0 bases at J, with 15 bases in the middle. The CDR3 consists of 15 residues. Written as DNA, the CDR3 is TGCAGCGTCCCCGAGGGGGGGGACTCCTACAATGAGCAGTTCTTC. Residues: CSVPEGGDSYNEQFF.

V gene TRBV30 combines with J gene TRBJ1-2, with 8 positions matching TRBD1. The CDR3 covers 13 residues. V lost 5 bases to trimming and J lost 6 bases; unmatched junction nucleotides: 8. The germline V gene encodes CDR1 GTSNPN and CDR2 SVGIG (reference sequence). The CDR3 loop reads CAWVASGGDGYTF. The CDR3 region has the DNA TGTGCCTGGGTAGCTTCAGGGGGCGATGGCTACACCTTC.

The genes are TRBV7-8 and TRBJ1-3; 8 nucleotides match TRBD1. The germline gives CDR1 SGHVS, CDR2 FQNEAQ. After removal of 4 bases from V and 0 bases from J, the junction contained 8 bases not matched to a gene. The CDR3 covers 17 residues. The CDR3 DNA follows: TGTGCCAGCAGCTCCGACAGGGGAACCTTCTCTGGAAACACCATATATTTT. Protein: CASSSDRGTFSGNTIYF.

V gene TRBV5-1 combines with J gene TRBJ2-7; a possible D gene is TRBD1 (7 bases). The germline V gene encodes CDR1 SGHRS and CDR2 YFSETQ. The CDR3 has 15 amino acids. The V gene lost 3 bases and the J gene lost 0 bases, with 13 bases spanning the gap. CDR3 DNA sequence: TGCGCCAGCAGCTATCGGAGGGACAGCTCCTACGAGCAGTACTTC. Translating it yields CASSYRRDSSYEQYF.

The table lists this clone with a count of one. The chain carries TRBV7-9 and TRBJ1-2, with TRBD1 as a possible D gene (5 bases). Trimming cost V 5 bases and J 4 bases, with 14 bases left between them. The CDR3 contains 14 residues. Germline V CDR1 and CDR2: SEHNR, FQNEAQ (reference sequence). The CDR3 DNA follows: TGTGCCAGCAGCCCAGGCGGGGACCCCTATGGCTACACCTTC. This translates into CASSPGGDPYGYTF.

The V gene is TRBV3-1 (or the pseudogene TRBV3-2), the J gene TRBJ1-6; 8 nucleotides align to TRBD1. J was trimmed by 10 bases and V by 4 bases; bases with no gene match: 18. CDR1 LGHDT and CDR2 YNNKEL come from the germline V gene (reference sequence). This CDR3 spans 18 amino acids. The CDR3 DNA follows: TGTGCCAGCAGCCTATCGAATGACAGGGGAAGCTGGGGGTCACCCCTCCACTTT. This gives the protein CASSLSNDRGSWGSPLHF.

The rearrangement joins TRBV9 to TRBJ1-1; a possible D gene is TRBD1 (6 bases). The CDR3 runs 14 residues. V was cut by 3 bases and J by 6 bases, with 15 bases left in between. Germline CDR1 reads SGDLS; CDR2 reads YYNGEE. The CDR3: CASSAASTGSEAFF. CDR3 DNA sequence: TGTGCCAGCAGCGCAGCATCGACAGGATCTGAAGCTTTCTTT.

V gene TRBV18 combines with J gene TRBJ2-7; TRBD2 agrees at 9 bases. Losses at the gene ends were 6 bases for V and 4 bases for J; bases not matched to a gene: 10. This CDR3 has 15 residues. The germline gives CDR1 KGHSH, CDR2 LQKENI. The CDR3, as DNA: TGTGCCAGCTCGCGGGGGGGGTCCACAACGTACGAGCAGTACTTC. It encodes CASSRGGSTTYEQYF.

The J gene is TRBJ2-3, the V gene TRBV5-8; 8 bases are shared with TRBD2. The CDR3 runs to 17 residues. Germline V gene sequence: CDR1 SGHTS, CDR2 YDEGEE. V was clipped by 1 base and J by 0 bases; unmatched bases: 7. CDR3 bases: TGTGCCAGCAGCTTGCCTAGCGGGTCCTCTAGCACAGATACGCAGTATTTT. This gives the protein CASSLPSGSSSTDTQYF.

This sequence joins TRBV5-8 and TRBJ2-7; D is ambiguous. V lost 9 bases and J 2 bases, leaving 15 bases between the germline ends. This CDR3 comprises 13 residues. Germline V gives CDR1 SGHTS, CDR2 YDEGEE. The CDR3 DNA reads as TGTGCCACAACGGCTCGGGTCCCCTACGAGCAGTACTTC. Protein sequence: CATTARVPYEQYF.

The chain links TRBV10-2 to TRBJ1-2, with a possible D match to TRBD1 (6 bases). The V gene lost 2 bases and the J gene lost 2 bases, with 12 bases spanning the gap. From germline, CDR1 is WSHSY and CDR2 SAAADI. The length of the CDR3 is 15 residues. The CDR3 region has the DNA TGCGCCAGCAGTGAGAAAGGACAGCTGAACTATGGCTACACCTTC. Translating gives CASSEKGQLNYGYTF.

V is TRBV9 and J is TRBJ1-1; D gene ambiguous. CDR1 and CDR2 (germline): SGDLS, YYNGEE. CDR3 size: 14 residues. With 0 bases removed from V and 1 base from J, the gap between germline ends came to 7 bases. The CDR3 nucleotides are TGTGCCAGCAGCGTAGACTATTCGAACACTGAAGCTTTCTTT. Translating it yields CASSVDYSNTEAFF.

This clone showed up just a few times. The chain recombines TRBV6-1 with TRBJ1-5; D is uncertain. V lost 2 bases, J lost 10 bases, and 9 bases lay in between. The length of the CDR3 is 12 residues. CDR1 MNHNS and CDR2 SASEGT come from the germline V gene. The DNA for the CDR3 is TGTGCCAGCAGTGAACCCATTCCCCCCCAGCATTTT. This encodes CASSEPIPPQHF.

The chain uses TRBV3-1 (or the pseudogene TRBV3-2) and TRBJ2-7; the match to TRBD2 covers 10 bases. The CDR3 contains 16 residues. The germline V gene encodes CDR1 LGHDT and CDR2 YNNKEL (reference sequence). V was clipped by 1 base and J by 7 bases; unmatched bases: 10. CDR3 loop: CASSQAGGAGGYEQYF. Written as DNA, the CDR3 is TGTGCCAGCAGCCAAGCCGGGGGAGCGGGGGGGTATGAGCAGTACTTC.